This record looks at one TCR beta chain sequence and its context. As yet, its antigen is unknown. V was trimmed by 4 bases and J by 6 bases, leaving 21 bases between them. The germline V gene encodes CDR1 SGHVS and CDR2 FQNEAQ. The CDR3 is 16 residues long. This sample was taken from a study of T cell responses to AZD1222 COVID-19 vaccine. Regarding the study as a whole: Spike-wide coverage was observed for vaccine-associated CD4 TCRs, with dominant responses at 160-218 and 743-854. Seropositive AZD1222 recipients at baseline numbered only six or seven.

The table came from immunoSEQ multiplex PCR; TCRdb's copy has only in-frame clones and leaves some out. The table lists around 130,000 clones, 88% of them singletons. The chain recombines TRBV7-8 with TRBJ1-2; no definite D call. The TCR originated in an adult who received the AZD1222 COVID-19 vaccine. This material consisted of peripheral blood, taken 28 days after the second AZD1222 dose. Here the CDR3 reads CASSSTGRPQGHGYTF. DNA of the CDR3: TGTGCCAGCAGCTCCACTGGACGCCCTCAAGGCCATGGCTACACCTTC.